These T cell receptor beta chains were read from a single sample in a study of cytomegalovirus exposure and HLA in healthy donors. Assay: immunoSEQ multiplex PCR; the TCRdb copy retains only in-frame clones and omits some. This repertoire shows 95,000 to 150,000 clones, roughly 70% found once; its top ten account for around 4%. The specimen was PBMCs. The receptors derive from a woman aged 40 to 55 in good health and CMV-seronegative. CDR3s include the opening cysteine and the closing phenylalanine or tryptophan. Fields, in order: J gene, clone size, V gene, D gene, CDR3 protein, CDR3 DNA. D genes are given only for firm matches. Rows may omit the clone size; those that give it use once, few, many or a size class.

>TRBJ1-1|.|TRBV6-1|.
CASNEDRMNTEAFF
TGTGCCAGCAACGAAGACAGGATGAACACTGAAGCTTTCTTT
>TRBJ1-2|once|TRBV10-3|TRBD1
CAISGAGGASNYGYTF
TGTGCCATCAGCGGGGCAGGGGGCGCATCTAACTATGGCTACACCTTC
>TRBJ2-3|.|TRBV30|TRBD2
CAWQELAGYTDTQYF
TGTGCCTGGCAGGAACTAGCGGGGTACACAGATACGCAGTATTTT
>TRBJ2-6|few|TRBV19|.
CASSLDGGSGANVLTF
TGTGCCAGTAGTTTGGACGGCGGGTCTGGGGCCAACGTCCTGACTTTC
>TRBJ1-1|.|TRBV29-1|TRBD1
CSGYAGTGVYSTEAFF
TGCAGCGGTTACGCCGGGACAGGGGTTTACAGCACTGAAGCTTTCTTT
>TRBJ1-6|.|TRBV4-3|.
CASSQDWGQAYRTPLHF
TGCGCCAGCAGCCAAGATTGGGGCCAGGCTTACCGGACCCCCCTCCACTTT
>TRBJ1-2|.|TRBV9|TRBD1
CASNTGGGLPYGYTF
TGTGCCAGCAACACAGGGGGCGGATTGCCCTATGGCTACACCTTC
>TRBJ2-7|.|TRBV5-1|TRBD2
CASSSSQLAGLSYEQYF
TGCGCCAGCAGCTCCTCTCAACTAGCGGGCCTCTCCTACGAGCAGTACTTC
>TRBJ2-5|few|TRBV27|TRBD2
CASSLAGVGETQYF
TGTGCCAGCAGTCTAGCGGGAGTGGGAGAGACCCAGTACTTC
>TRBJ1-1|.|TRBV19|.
CASSIQNRWNTEAFF
TGTGCCAGTAGTATTCAAAACAGGTGGAACACTGAAGCTTTCTTT
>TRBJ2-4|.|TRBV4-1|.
CASSQDPPALPKNIQYF
TGCGCCAGCAGCCAAGATCCCCCTGCGCTTCCCAAAAACATTCAGTACTTC
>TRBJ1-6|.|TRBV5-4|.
CASSRDVSDSPLHF
TGTGCCAGCAGCCGTGACGTTAGCGATTCACCCCTCCACTTT
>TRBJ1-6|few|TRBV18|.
CASSPFERNSPLHF
TGTGCCAGCTCACCATTTGAGAGGAATTCACCCCTCCACTTT
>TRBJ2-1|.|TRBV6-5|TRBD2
CASSPGTNSYNEQFF
TGTGCCAGCAGTCCCGGGACTAACTCCTACAATGAGCAGTTCTTC
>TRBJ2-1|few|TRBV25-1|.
CASSGGQPTYNEQFF
TGTGCCAGCAGTGGCGGACAGCCTACCTACAATGAGCAGTTCTTC
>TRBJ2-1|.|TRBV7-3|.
CASSLAPGSAYNEQFF
TGTGCCAGCAGCTTAGCTCCGGGGTCCGCCTACAATGAGCAGTTCTTC
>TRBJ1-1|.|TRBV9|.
CASNKWGGTGTEAFF
TGTGCCAGCAACAAATGGGGGGGGACGGGCACTGAAGCTTTCTTT
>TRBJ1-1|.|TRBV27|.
CASSPMGGRTEAFF
TGTGCCAGCTCTCCGATGGGGGGGAGAACTGAAGCTTTCTTT
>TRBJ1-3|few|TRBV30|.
CAGAGHNSGNTIYF
TGTGCCGGAGCGGGACACAACTCTGGAAACACCATATATTTT
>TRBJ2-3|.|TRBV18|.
CASSPLPTSRTSTDTQYF
TGTGCCAGCTCACCACTGCCCACTAGCAGAACTAGCACAGATACGCAGTATTTT
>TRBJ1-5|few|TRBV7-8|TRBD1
CASSFSRGRNQPQHF
TGTGCCAGCAGCTTCAGCAGGGGGCGGAATCAGCCCCAGCATTTT
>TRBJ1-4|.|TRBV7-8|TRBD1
CASSFLGTDEKLFF
TGTGCCAGCAGCTTTCTCGGGACAGATGAAAAACTGTTTTTT
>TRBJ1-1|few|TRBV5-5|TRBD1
CASSWDSWNTEAFF
TGTGCCAGCAGCTGGGACAGCTGGAACACTGAAGCTTTCTTT
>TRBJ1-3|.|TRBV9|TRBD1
CASSVGTGRHSGNTIYF
TGTGCCAGCAGCGTTGGGACAGGGAGGCACTCTGGAAACACCATATATTTT
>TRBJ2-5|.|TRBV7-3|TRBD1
CASSQIGQGALETQYF
TGTGCCAGCAGCCAAATCGGACAGGGGGCGTTAGAGACCCAGTACTTC
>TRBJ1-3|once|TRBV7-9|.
CASSLRQPGNTIYF
TGTGCCAGCAGCTTGCGACAGCCTGGAAACACCATATATTTT
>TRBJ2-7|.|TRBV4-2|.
CASSQEGQGTYEQYF
TGTGCCAGCAGCCAAGAAGGGCAGGGAACGTACGAGCAGTACTTC
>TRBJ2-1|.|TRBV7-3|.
CASSQNQPGGNEQFF
TGTGCCAGCAGCCAGAATCAGCCGGGTGGAAATGAGCAGTTCTTC
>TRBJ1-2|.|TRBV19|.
CASSIIKGWKGGYTF
TGTGCCAGTAGTATAATCAAGGGGTGGAAAGGAGGCTACACCTTC
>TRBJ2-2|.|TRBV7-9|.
CASSVSRIRQAWSTGELFF
TGTGCCAGCAGCGTTAGTAGGATTAGACAGGCCTGGAGCACCGGGGAGCTGTTTTTT
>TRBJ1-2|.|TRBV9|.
CASTRTRDFVIPNYGYTF
TGTGCCAGCACCAGAACGAGGGACTTCGTCATTCCTAACTATGGCTACACCTTC
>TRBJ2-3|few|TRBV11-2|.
CASRGGGETDTQYF
TGTGCCAGCAGAGGGGGGGGCGAGACAGATACGCAGTATTTT
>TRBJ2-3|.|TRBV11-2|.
CASSLVADTQYF
TGTGCCAGCAGCTTAGTAGCGGATACGCAGTATTTT
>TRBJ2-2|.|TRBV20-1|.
CSYRESGELFF
TGCAGTTACAGGGAATCCGGGGAGCTGTTTTTT
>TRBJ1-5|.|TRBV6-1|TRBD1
CASSDRRDRGRIQPQHF
TGTGCCAGCAGTGACCGCCGGGACAGGGGGCGAATTCAGCCCCAGCATTTT
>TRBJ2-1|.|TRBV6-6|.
CASSRQSLRTTDEQFF
TGTGCCAGCAGTCGACAGAGTCTCCGTACAACCGATGAGCAGTTCTTC
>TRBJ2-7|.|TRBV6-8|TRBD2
CASSHMTAGVGTPGHSSYEQYF
TGTGCCAGCAGTCATATGACTGCGGGGGTCGGGACCCCAGGGCACTCCTCCTACGAGCAGTACTTC
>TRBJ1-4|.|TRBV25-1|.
CASSRGATNEKLFF
TGTGCCAGCTCTCGCGGTGCAACTAATGAAAAACTGTTTTTT
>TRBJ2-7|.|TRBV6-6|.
CASSQIRTPHEQYF
TGTGCCAGCAGTCAGATAAGGACACCCCACGAGCAGTACTTC
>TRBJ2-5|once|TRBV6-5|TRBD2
CASSYGVGGETQYF
TGTGCCAGCAGTTATGGAGTCGGGGGGGAGACCCAGTACTTC
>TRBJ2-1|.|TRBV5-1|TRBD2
CASSEGTSGRGVNEQFF
TGCGCCAGCAGCGAAGGGACTAGCGGGAGAGGGGTCAATGAGCAGTTCTTC
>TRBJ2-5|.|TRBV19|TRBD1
CASSQNRGAETQYF
TGTGCCAGTAGTCAGAACAGGGGCGCAGAGACCCAGTACTTC
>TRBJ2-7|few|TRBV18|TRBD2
CASSPGSGVSYEQYF
TGTGCCAGCTCACCGGGGAGCGGGGTCTCCTACGAGCAGTACTTC
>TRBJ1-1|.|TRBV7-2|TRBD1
CASSLQSMTGTAFF
TGTGCCAGCAGCCTACAATCGATGACAGGGACGGCTTTCTTT
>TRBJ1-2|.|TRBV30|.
CAWNPVAAGNYGYTF
TGTGCCTGGAATCCCGTAGCTGCAGGGAACTATGGCTACACCTTC
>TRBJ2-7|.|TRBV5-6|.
CASSLVGSDSSYEQYF
TGTGCCAGCAGCTTGGTGGGGTCCGACAGCTCCTACGAGCAGTACTTC
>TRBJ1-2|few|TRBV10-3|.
CAISDVVDTGRDGYTF
TGTGCCATCAGTGATGTCGTAGACACCGGGAGAGATGGCTACACCTTC